This T cell receptor beta chain was found in a study of CD8 T cells in Susac syndrome (dated by TCRdb to between 2018 and 2020). As for the study more broadly: Repertoire sequencing was used to test whether CD8+ T cell activation and differentiation in Susac syndrome was antigen driven. The clonality of the CD8+ T cell repertoire was compared across about a dozen healthy donors, about 14 Susac syndrome patients and about 15 multiple sclerosis patients.

About this clonotype itself: Its antigen target is currently unknown. It has no much larger one-base neighbor in the sample; base qualities were not kept.

RNA was extracted using the RNeasy kit, and about 0.45 to 1 ug of the RNA was reverse transcribed with random hexamers. TCR beta CDR3 regions were amplified with the immunoSEQ multiplex PCR assay covering 54 Vbeta and 13 Jbeta segments. To correct PCR amplification bias, a synthetic template baseline was used for both primer optimization and computational correction. The source study handled its data this way. Only productive sequences were kept, with reads annotated to V, D and J genes according to IMGT and analyzed in immunoSEQ Analyzer. Clonality was calculated as one minus the Shannon entropy normalized by log2 of the number of productive unique sequences. Public and private clones were assessed among the 100 most prevalent clones of each patient and control. Clones were defined as Susac-specific when absent from the healthy and MS cohorts, from 1,000 to 1,100 published viral clones and from other ImmuneACCESS disease sequences. TCRdb trimmed public reads at Q25 via fastp, called clones via MiXCR and kept in-frame beta chains. Rows merge per CDR3 protein into single entries with the most common DNA and genes. The V and J calls and clone size come from TCRdb's table, not from the authors' own analysis. Recorded for this sample are about 80,000 distinct CDR3 sequences; roughly 94% of them occurred a single time. Approximately 0.26% of the sample is taken by the ten largest.

High-throughput TCR beta sequencing profiled peripheral blood CD8+ and CD4+ T cells from healthy donors, Susac syndrome patients and multiple sclerosis patients. Healthy donors were included as age- and sex-matched controls. Bulk CD8+ and CD4+ T cells were purified magnetically by negative isolation, whereas CD8+ TEMRA cells were enriched by FACS. Blood was drawn into EDTA tubes, processed within 24 hours, and PBMCs were isolated by density gradient centrifugation. PBMCs intended for TCR sequencing were cryopreserved in liquid nitrogen and thawed later in a water bath at 37 degrees C. A purity of at least 90% was achieved for sorted or isolated CD4+, CD8+ and CD8+ TEMRA cells. What the work shows at the level of the full study, not this receptor alone: The number of individuals in the TCR sequencing and HLA analysis was recognized as being relatively small.

This clonotype was obtained from a human donor in good health. Sequenced material: CD8+ T cells from PBMCs.

CDR3 protein: CSAGPGQGLETGELFF. In nucleotide form, the sequence is TGCAGTGCAGGACCGGGACAGGGGCTAGAGACCGGGGAGCTGTTTTTT. Recombination joined TRBV20-1 with TRBJ2-2, with 10 bases in between that match TRBD1. CDR1 and CDR2, looked up from the germline V gene (reference sequence), are DFQATT and SNEGSKA. Trimmed from V: 6 bases; trimmed from J: 5 bases; junction bases lacking a gene match: 12. The CDR3 covers 16 residues, taking in both the cysteine and the phenylalanine. Only the CDR3 part of the read is kept: 48 bases, read in frame from the first base.